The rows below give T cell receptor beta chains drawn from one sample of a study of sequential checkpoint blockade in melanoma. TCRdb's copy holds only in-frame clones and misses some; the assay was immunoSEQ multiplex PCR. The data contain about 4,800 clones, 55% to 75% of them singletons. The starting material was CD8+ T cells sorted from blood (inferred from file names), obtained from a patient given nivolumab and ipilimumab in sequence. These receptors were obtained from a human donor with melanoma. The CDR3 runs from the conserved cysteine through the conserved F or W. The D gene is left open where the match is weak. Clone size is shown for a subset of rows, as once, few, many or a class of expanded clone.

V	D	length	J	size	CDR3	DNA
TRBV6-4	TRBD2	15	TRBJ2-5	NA	CASSESSGAQETQYF	TGTGCCAGCAGTGAGTCTAGCGGGGCCCAAGAGACCCAGTACTTC
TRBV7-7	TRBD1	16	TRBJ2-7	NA	CASSLGTGGPSYEQYF	TGTGCCAGCAGCTTAGGGACAGGGGGCCCCTCCTACGAGCAGTACTTC
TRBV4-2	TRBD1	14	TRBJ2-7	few	CASSLSGTGVEQYF	TGTGCCAGCAGCTTATCCGGGACAGGGGTCGAGCAGTACTTC
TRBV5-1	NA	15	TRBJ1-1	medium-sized	CASSWGSYTNTEAFF	TGCGCCAGCAGCTGGGGCAGCTACACAAACACTGAAGCTTTCTTT
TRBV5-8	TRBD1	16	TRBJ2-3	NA	CASSSLGQGSTDTQYF	TGTGCCAGCAGCTCGCTTGGACAGGGATCCACAGATACGCAGTATTTT
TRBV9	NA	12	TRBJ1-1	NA	CASSVPSTEVFF	TGTGCCAGCAGCGTACCGTCCACTGAAGTTTTCTTT
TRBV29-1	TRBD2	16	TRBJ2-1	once	CSVRGVAGVPYNEQFF	TGCAGCGTGAGGGGGGTAGCGGGAGTCCCCTACAATGAGCAGTTCTTC
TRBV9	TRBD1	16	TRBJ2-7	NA	CASSVSQGDSSYEQYF	TGTGCCAGCAGCGTAAGTCAGGGGGACAGCTCCTACGAGCAGTACTTC
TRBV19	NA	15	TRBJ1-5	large	CASSIATVSNQPQHF	TGTGCCAGTAGTATCGCGACAGTTAGCAATCAGCCCCAGCATTTT
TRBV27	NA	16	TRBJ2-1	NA	CASSLSSGETYNEQFF	TGTGCCAGCAGTTTATCGTCAGGGGAGACGTACAATGAGCAGTTCTTC